The 29 T cell receptor beta chains presented below share a single source sample, sequenced in a study of pediatric ulcerative colitis. Produced via immunoSEQ multiplex PCR; TCRdb's table is partial and in-frame only. The sample shows tens of thousands of clones, just over 75% of them seen only once. Sequencing was carried out using blood. These receptors originate from a boy between 10 and 17 years old with moderate ulcerative colitis.

In this sample, this clone turned up once. CDR3 loop: CASSLAFREQETQYF. The CDR3 DNA sequence: TGTGCCAGCAGCTTAGCGTTTAGGGAGCAAGAGACCCAGTACTTC. The chain uses TRBV7-6 and TRBJ2-5; weak D call: TRBD2 (5 bases). Per germline, CDR1 SGHVS and CDR2 FNYEAQ. This CDR3 is built from 15 residues. V gave up 0 bases and J gave up 2 bases, with 10 bases separating them.

The chain employs TRBV18 and TRBJ2-5; a weak D match, TRBD1 (6 bases). CDR3 length: 13 amino acids. In germline, CDR1 is KGHSH, CDR2 LQKENI. The V end lost 6 bases, the J end lost 2 bases, and 10 bases lay between the germline ends. CDR3 coding DNA: TGTGCCAGCTCTCCGGACAGACAAGAGACCCAGTACTTC. Protein product: CASSPDRQETQYF.

The gene calls are TRBV30 and TRBJ2-5; tentatively, D is TRBD2 (6 bases). Germline CDR1 is GTSNPN and CDR2 is SVGIG (reference sequence). This CDR3 spans 14 amino acids. Trimming removed 7 bases from V and 9 bases from J, with 24 bases in between. The CDR3 DNA reads TGTGCCTACGGCTCCGGGACTCCGGTTTCGGCCCAGTACTTC. Its protein product is CAYGSGTPVSAQYF. Combining the CDR3 with reference TRBV30 and TRBJ2-5 gives the whole variable domain SQTIHQWPATLVQPVGSPLSLECTVEGTSNPNLYWYRQAAGRGLQLLFYSVGIGQISSEVPQNLSASRPQDRQFILSSKKLLLSDSGFYLCAYGSGTPVSAQYFGPGTRLLVL.

The V gene is TRBV5-4, the J gene TRBJ1-1; 7 bases align to TRBD1. The CDR3 extends over 16 amino acids. Per germline, CDR1 SGHNT and CDR2 YYREEE (reference sequence). Germline trimming cut 4 bases from V and 1 base from J; bases unmatched to any gene: 10. CDR3 sequence: CASSVEGTVPNTEAFF. The CDR3 DNA reads TGTGCCAGCAGCGTGGAGGGGACAGTTCCGAACACTGAAGCTTTCTTT. Complete variable domain (other parts from reference TRBV5-4 and TRBJ1-1): ETGVTQSPTHLIKTRGQQVTLRCSSQSGHNTVSWYQQALGQGPQFIFQYYREEENGRGNFPPRFSGLQFPNYSSELNVNALELDDSALYLCASSVEGTVPNTEAFFGQGTRLTVV.

This clone was counted only a few times. The V and J genes are TRBV5-5 and TRBJ2-7; no clear D gene. V lost 1 base to trimming and J lost 2 bases, with 7 bases between them. CDR1 and CDR2 (germline): SGHKS, YYEKEE (reference sequence). The CDR3 extends over 13 amino acids. The CDR3 bases are TGTGCCAGCAGCTTGCTATCCACCTACGAGCAGTACTTC. Its protein is CASSLLSTYEQYF.

This clone was seen just once. This rearrangement joins TRBV27 to TRBJ2-2, with a tentative D call TRBD2 (6 bases). This CDR3 has 15 residues. V gave up 3 bases and J gave up 4 bases, with 12 bases separating them. Germline loops: CDR1 MNHEY, CDR2 SMNVEV (reference sequence). DNA of the CDR3: TGTGCCAGCAGTTTTGGGCAGGGAGGCACCGGGGAGCTGTTTTTT. Its translation is CASSFGQGGTGELFF.

This clone was counted a few times. This chain links TRBV7-6 with TRBJ1-1; D may be TRBD1 (5 bases). Germline assignment: CDR1 SGHVS and CDR2 FNYEAQ. Trimming shortened V by 4 bases and J by 5 bases, and 11 bases separated the two germline ends. This CDR3 contains 13 residues. The CDR3 loop reads CASSSKWGTEAFF. In DNA form, the CDR3 reads TGTGCCAGCAGCTCTAAATGGGGGACTGAAGCTTTCTTT.

The genes are TRBV7-3 and TRBJ2-3; 10 nucleotides line up with TRBD2. The V gene's germline CDR1 is SGHTA and CDR2 FQGTGA. V was clipped by 4 bases and J by 5 bases; unmatched bases: 6. The CDR3 contains 15 residues. CDR3 DNA sequence: TGTGCCAGCAGCTCTAGCGGGAGACTGGGAGATACGCAGTATTTT. Protein: CASSSSGRLGDTQYF.

This sequence joins TRBV2 and TRBJ1-2; D is uncertain. This CDR3 has 12 residues. Trimming cost V 8 bases and J 4 bases, with 11 bases left between them. The V gene's germline CDR1 is SNHLY and CDR2 FYNNEI. DNA for the CDR3: TGTGCCAGCCACGCCTCGGGCTATGGCTACACCTTC. Protein product: CASHASGYGYTF.

The V and J genes are TRBV6-6 and TRBJ2-1; 11 bases match TRBD1. The CDR3 is 13 residues long. The ends lost 10 bases at V and 10 bases at J; junction bases unmatched: 9. Germline assignment: CDR1 MNHNY and CDR2 SVGAGI (reference sequence). The CDR3 is CATGQGAFSEQFF. DNA for the CDR3: TGTGCCACCGGACAGGGGGCATTCTCCGAGCAGTTCTTC.

Turning to this clone: The same CDR3 arises from other DNA sequences in this sample as well. CDR3 sequence reads: CASSLAFQPQHF. The DNA of the CDR3 is TGTGCCAGCAGCTTGGCCTTTCAGCCCCAGCATTTT. This sequence joins TRBV5-6 and TRBJ1-5; D gene uncertain. CDR3 size: 12 residues. Trimming stripped 0 bases from V and 6 bases from J, with 4 bases between. Germline V gene lookup returns CDR1 SGHDT and CDR2 YYEEEE.

The CDR3 sequence: CASSQSFPSSWELFF. As DNA, the CDR3 is TGTGCCAGCAGCCAATCATTCCCATCTAGTTGGGAGCTGTTTTTT. This chain joins TRBV5-5 and TRBJ2-2, with unresolved D. CDR3 length: 15 amino acids. V was cut by 4 bases and J by 9 bases, with 19 bases left in between. Per the germline V gene, CDR1 is SGHKS and CDR2 is YYEKEE (reference sequence).

This clone was seen once. The V and J genes are TRBV2 and TRBJ2-2; a weak D match, TRBD1 (6 bases). CDR3 size: 14 residues. Germline CDR1 SNHLY, CDR2 FYNNEI. V was trimmed by 2 bases and J by 5 bases, leaving 9 bases between them. CDR3 coding DNA: TGTGCCAGCAGTGAATGGGGGCCTACCGGGGAGCTGTTTTTT. It codes for CASSEWGPTGELFF.

The genes are TRBV7-9 and TRBJ2-3, with no clear D. This CDR3 comprises 12 residues. Trimming removed 4 bases at V and 5 bases at J, with 7 bases between. The germline CDR1 and CDR2 sequences are SEHNR and FQNEAQ (reference sequence). CDR3 in amino acids: CASSYLEDTQYF. The CDR3 region has the DNA TGTGCCAGCAGCTATTTAGAAGATACGCAGTATTTT. Variable domain in full (rest from reference TRBV7-9 and TRBJ2-3): DTGVSQNPRHKITKRGQNVTFRCDPISEHNRLYWYRQTLGQGPEFLTYFQNEAQLEKSRLLSDRFSAERPKGSFSTLEIQRTEQGDSAMYLCASSYLEDTQYFGPGTRLTVL.

CDR3 nucleotides: TGTGCCAGCAGCCGTAACCGGGACAGGCACTCCTACGAGCAGTACTTC. Its protein is CASSRNRDRHSYEQYF. The chain employs TRBV27 and TRBJ2-7; 8 bases map to TRBD1. The length of the CDR3 is 16 residues. V trimming: 6 bases; J trimming: 0 bases; junction bases outside the gene matches: 10. Germline V gene sequence: CDR1 MNHEY, CDR2 SMNVEV (reference sequence).

This chain connects TRBV11-2 to TRBJ1-1; D is unresolved. CDR1 SGHAT and CDR2 FQNNGV come from the germline V gene. The CDR3 is made up of 16 amino acids. The V end lost 4 bases, the J end lost 0 bases, and 15 bases lay between the germline ends. The CDR3 DNA reads as TGTGCCAGCAGCTCGCGGGGAGGGAGGTTGAACACTGAAGCTTTCTTT. This gives the protein CASSSRGGRLNTEAFF.

This chain connects TRBV7-6 to TRBJ1-2; 9 nucleotides align to TRBD1. V dropped 7 bases and J dropped 7; count of bases not matched to a gene: 10. The CDR3 is 14 amino acids. Germline V gene sequence: CDR1 SGHVS, CDR2 FNYEAQ. The CDR3 region is CASTLDRGLGGYTF. Written as DNA, the CDR3 is TGTGCCAGCACGTTGGACAGGGGTTTAGGTGGCTACACCTTC.

The chain employs TRBV29-1 and TRBJ1-4; TRBD1 matches 11 bases. The trim removed 4 bases at V and 7 bases at J, leaving 5 bases unmatched. Germline CDR1 SQVTM, CDR2 ANQGSEA. The CDR3 consists of 14 residues. The DNA of the CDR3 is TGCAGCGTTGGCATGGGACAGGGGGGTGAAAAACTGTTTTTT. It is translated as CSVGMGQGGEKLFF.

This chain links TRBV19 with TRBJ1-5; possible D gene TRBD1, 5 bases. Germline V CDR1 and CDR2: LNHDA, SQIVND (reference sequence). The CDR3 is 14 residues long. Trimming removed 7 bases from V and 4 bases from J, with 14 bases in between. CDR3 coding DNA: TGTGCCAGTAAAATGGGGGGATATAATCAGCCCCAGCATTTT. This encodes CASKMGGYNQPQHF.

The chain carries TRBV5-1 and TRBJ2-1; TRBD2 aligns across 11 bases. The germline CDR1 and CDR2 sequences are SGHRS and YFSETQ. The trim removed 2 bases at V and 7 bases at J, leaving 5 bases unmatched. CDR3 length: 15 residues. The CDR3 loop reads CASSLLAGDGNEQFF. The CDR3 coding sequence is TGCGCCAGCAGCTTACTAGCGGGAGATGGGAATGAGCAGTTCTTC. The full variable domain, in which reference TRBV5-1 and TRBJ2-1 provide the parts outside the CDR3, is KAGVTQTPRYLIKTRGQQVTLSCSPISGHRSVSWYQQTPGQGLQFLFEYFSETQRNKGNFPGRFSGRQFSNSRSEMNVSTLELGDSALYLCASSLLAGDGNEQFFGPGTRLTVL.

The chain employs TRBV4-2 and TRBJ1-2; tentative D call: TRBD1 (5 bases). Germline V gene lookup returns CDR1 LGHNA and CDR2 YNFKEQ. The V gene lost 1 base and the J gene lost 8 bases, with 17 bases spanning the gap. The CDR3 covers 15 residues. The CDR3 loop is CASSQGLEGKRGYTF. In DNA, the CDR3 is TGTGCCAGCAGCCAAGGCCTAGAGGGGAAGCGCGGCTACACCTTC.

The chain is built from TRBV2 and TRBJ1-2; D is possibly TRBD1 (5 bases). Germline V gene data show CDR1 as SNHLY and CDR2 as FYNNEI. Deletions cut 4 bases from V and 7 bases from J, with 16 bases between. The CDR3 loop spans 14 amino acids. DNA for the CDR3: TGTGCCAGCAGTGTAGCGGTTTTGGGACGTGGCTACACCTTC. Translating it yields CASSVAVLGRGYTF. Combining the CDR3 with reference TRBV2 and TRBJ1-2 gives the whole variable domain EPEVTQTPSHQVTQMGQEVILRCVPISNHLYFYWYRQILGQKVEFLVSFYNNEISEKSEIFDDQFSVERPDGSNFTLKIRSTKLEDSAMYFCASSVAVLGRGYTFGSGTRLTVV.

This rearrangement joins TRBV7-3 to TRBJ2-2; possible D gene TRBD2, 6 bases. Germline V CDR1 and CDR2: SGHTA, FQGTGA. The V end lost 0 bases, the J end lost 6 bases, and 17 bases lay between the germline ends. CDR3 length equals 17 residues. The CDR3 nucleotides are TGTGCCAGCAGCTTAACTCCTGTCGCGGGATTCCCCGGGGAGCTGTTTTTT. It is translated as CASSLTPVAGFPGELFF.

The V gene is TRBV6-6, the J gene TRBJ1-1; D might be TRBD1 (6 bases). This CDR3 comprises 16 residues. Germline CDR1 and CDR2: MNHNY and SVGAGI (reference sequence). Trimming stripped 3 bases from V and 5 bases from J, with 19 bases between. Here the CDR3 DNA reads TGTGCCAGCAGTTATTTAGGTCCGGGGACAAATACTGAAGCTTTCTTT. Its translation is CASSYLGPGTNTEAFF.

The genes are TRBV19 and TRBJ1-6; D is unresolved. Germline V gives CDR1 LNHDA, CDR2 SQIVND (reference sequence). V was cut by 0 bases and J by 2 bases, with 11 bases left in between. The CDR3 contains 17 residues. CDR3 region: CASSIDRSLPYNSPLHF. The CDR3 DNA reads as TGTGCCAGTAGTATAGATCGATCATTGCCCTATAATTCACCCCTCCACTTT.

This chain links TRBV6-5 with TRBJ2-7, with 10 bases identical to TRBD1. Germline V gene data show CDR1 as MNHEY and CDR2 as SVGAGI. The CDR3 has 15 residues. V trimming: 6 bases; J trimming: 2 bases; junction bases outside the gene matches: 7. CDR3 sequence reads: CASSRGQGVTYEQYF. The CDR3 DNA sequence: TGTGCCAGCAGCCGAGGACAGGGGGTTACCTACGAGCAGTACTTC.

This sequence joins TRBV5-4 and TRBJ2-7; 8 nucleotides agree with TRBD1. V lost 4 bases and J lost 6; bases outside the gene matches: 12. The CDR3 loop spans 15 amino acids. The germline V gene encodes CDR1 SGHNT and CDR2 YYREEE (reference sequence). The DNA for the CDR3 is TGTGCCAGCAGCCTAGACATGGACAGGGTCAGCGAGCAGTACTTC. Its protein is CASSLDMDRVSEQYF.

J is TRBJ2-5 and V is TRBV4-3, with D uncertain. Germline assignment: CDR1 LGHNA and CDR2 YSLEER. There are 12 residues in the CDR3. Trimming removed 10 bases from V and 2 bases from J, with 11 bases in between. For the CDR3, the DNA is TGCGCCACCTCCACAACGCAAGAGACCCAGTACTTC. Amino acids: CATSTTQETQYF.

Written as DNA, the CDR3 is TGCGCCAGCAGCCAAGAGGGACCCGGGACAGGGGGCAACACCGGGGAGCTGTTTTTT. Translating gives CASSQEGPGTGGNTGELFF. The rearrangement joins TRBV5-1 to TRBJ2-2; 12 bases are shared with TRBD1. CDR1 and CDR2 (germline): SGHRS, YFSETQ. This CDR3 spans 19 amino acids. V lost 4 bases to trimming and J lost 2 bases; unmatched junction nucleotides: 12.